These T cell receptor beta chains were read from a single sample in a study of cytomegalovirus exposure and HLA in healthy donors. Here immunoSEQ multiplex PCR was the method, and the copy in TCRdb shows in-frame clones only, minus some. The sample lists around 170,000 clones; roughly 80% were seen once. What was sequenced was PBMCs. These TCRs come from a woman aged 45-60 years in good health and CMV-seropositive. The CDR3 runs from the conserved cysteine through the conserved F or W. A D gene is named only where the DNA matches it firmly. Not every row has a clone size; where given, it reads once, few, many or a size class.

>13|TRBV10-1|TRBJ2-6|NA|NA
TGCGCCAGCAGCTCCTCCGGGGCCAACGTCCTGACTTTC
CASSSSGANVLTF
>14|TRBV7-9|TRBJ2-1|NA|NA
TGTGCCAGCAGCTTAGTTTCAGGGTACAATGAGCAGTTCTTC
CASSLVSGYNEQFF
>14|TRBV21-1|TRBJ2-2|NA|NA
TGTGCCAGCGCCGCAACAGGGGACCCCGGGGAGCTGTTTTTT
CASAATGDPGELFF
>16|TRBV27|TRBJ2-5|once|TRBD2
TGTGCCAGCAGTTCCAGACTAGCGGGGGCCCCAGGGACCCAGTACTTC
CASSSRLAGAPGTQYF
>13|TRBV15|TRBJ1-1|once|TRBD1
TGTGCCACCAGGTTGGAGTGGACAGGCGAAGCTTTCTTT
CATRLEWTGEAFF
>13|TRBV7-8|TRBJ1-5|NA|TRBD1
TGTGCCAGCGGGACAGGGCAAAATCAGCCCCAGCATTTT
CASGTGQNQPQHF
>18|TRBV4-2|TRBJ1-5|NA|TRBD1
TGTGCCAGCAGCCGAGGAAGTGGGACAGCGGACGGTCGGCAGCCCCAGCATTTT
CASSRGSGTADGRQPQHF
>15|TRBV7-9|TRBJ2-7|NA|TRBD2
TGTGCCAGCAGCTTAGTAAGGACTAGCACCCACGAGCAGTACTTC
CASSLVRTSTHEQYF
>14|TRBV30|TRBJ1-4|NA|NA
TGTGCCTGGAAGTGGGGGCAGGGTGATGAAAAACTGTTTTTT
CAWKWGQGDEKLFF
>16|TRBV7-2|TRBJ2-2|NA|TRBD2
TGTGCCAGCAGCTCGGGACTAGCGGGACCGACCGGGGAGCTGTTTTTT
CASSSGLAGPTGELFF
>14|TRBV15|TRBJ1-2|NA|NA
TGTGCCACCAGCAGAGATCTCAGGAACTATGGCTACACCTTC
CATSRDLRNYGYTF
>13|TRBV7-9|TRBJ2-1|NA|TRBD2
TGTGCCAGCAGCTCTTTGACTAGCCCTGAGCAGTTCTTC
CASSSLTSPEQFF
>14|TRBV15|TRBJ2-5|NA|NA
TGTGCCACCAGCATACGGGACATAGGGGAGACCCAGTACTTC
CATSIRDIGETQYF
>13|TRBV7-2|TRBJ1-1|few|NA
TGTGCCAGCAACCGGAGGGGAGGGGATGAAGCTTTCTTT
CASNRRGGDEAFF
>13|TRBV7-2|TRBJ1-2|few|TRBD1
TGTGCCAGCAGTCGGACAGGGAACTATGGCTACACCTTC
CASSRTGNYGYTF
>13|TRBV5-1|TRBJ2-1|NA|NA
TGCGCCAGCAGGGACAACACCTACAATGAGCAGTTCTTC
CASRDNTYNEQFF
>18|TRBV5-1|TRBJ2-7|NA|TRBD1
TGCGCCAGCAGCTTGGAACCGGCGGGACAGGGACCATCCTACGAGCAGTACTTC
CASSLEPAGQGPSYEQYF
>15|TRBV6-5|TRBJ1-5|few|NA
TGTGCCAGCAGTTACTCGAGTAGAAGCAATCAGCCCCAGCATTTT
CASSYSSRSNQPQHF
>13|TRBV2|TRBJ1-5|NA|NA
TGTGCCAGCAGTGGGGACTTCAATCAGCCCCAGCATTTT
CASSGDFNQPQHF
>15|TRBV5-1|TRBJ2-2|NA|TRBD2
TGCGCCAGCAGCTTGGCTGCGGGAGACACCGGGGAGCTGTTTTTT
CASSLAAGDTGELFF
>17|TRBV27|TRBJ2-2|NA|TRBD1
TGTGCCAGCAGTCCTCCCTTTGGGACAGGGAACACCGGGGAGCTGTTTTTT
CASSPPFGTGNTGELFF
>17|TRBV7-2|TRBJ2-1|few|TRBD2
TGTGCCAGCAGCTTAGACAAACTAGCGGGGGGGCTTGGAGAGCAGTTCTTC
CASSLDKLAGGLGEQFF
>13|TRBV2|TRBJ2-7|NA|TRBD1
TGTGCCAGCAAGGGACAGGTTCTCTACGAGCAGTACTTC
CASKGQVLYEQYF
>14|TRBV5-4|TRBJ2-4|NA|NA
TGTGCCAGCAGCTCCTCCGGGGTTGAAAACATTCAGTACTTC
CASSSSGVENIQYF
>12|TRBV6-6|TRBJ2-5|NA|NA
TGTGCCAGCGCCGGGAAGGACAGTCGGCAGTACTTC
CASAGKDSRQYF
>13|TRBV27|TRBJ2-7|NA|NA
TGTGCCAGCAGTCCGGGGTCCCTCTACGAGCAGTACTTC
CASSPGSLYEQYF
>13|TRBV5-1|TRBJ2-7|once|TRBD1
TGCGCCAGCAGCTCCCAGGGGGCCGGCGAGCAGTACTTC
CASSSQGAGEQYF
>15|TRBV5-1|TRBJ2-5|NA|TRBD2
TGCGCCAGCAGCTTCACCGGGACTAGCGAAGAGACCCAGTACTTC
CASSFTGTSEETQYF
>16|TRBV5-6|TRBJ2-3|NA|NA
TGTGCCAGCAGCCCCGGTGGCCAGGGTGTCGGGTATACGCAGTATTTT
CASSPGGQGVGYTQYF